This passage covers 23 T cell receptor beta chains from one sample sequenced in a study of shared clonotypes between healthy human individuals. Only CD45RO-negative cells positively selected for CCR7 counted as naive CD8 cells, so terminally differentiated effector memory CD45RA+ cells were excluded. Assay: immunoSEQ multiplex PCR; the TCRdb copy retains only in-frame clones and omits some. The sample carries hundreds of thousands of clones, 80% to 95% recorded once. Sequenced material: naive CD8+ T cells sorted from blood. These receptor sequences come from a man between 25 and 39 years old in good health.

This clone was seen just once. The chain links TRBV27 to TRBJ2-3; D not resolved. Trimming took off 10 bases at V and 0 bases at J, with 14 bases between the two ends. Per germline, CDR1 MNHEY and CDR2 SMNVEV (reference sequence). The length of the CDR3 is 14 residues. CDR3 in DNA: TGTGCCACCGCCCAAGGATTTAGCACAGATACGCAGTATTTT. Translation: CATAQGFSTDTQYF.

The V call is TRBV7-8, the J call TRBJ2-2, with unresolved D. Trimming took 4 bases from V and 2 from J, leaving 8 bases between them. The CDR3 is made up of 14 amino acids. The germline CDR1 and CDR2 sequences are SGHVS and FQNEAQ. The CDR3 here is CASSSRTNTGELFF. The CDR3 DNA reads as TGTGCCAGCAGCTCACGTACCAACACCGGGGAGCTGTTTTTT.

J is TRBJ2-1 and V is TRBV4-1; 7 nucleotides agree with TRBD2. CDR3 length: 17 residues. Germline V gene data show CDR1 as MGHRA and CDR2 as YSYEKL. The V and J ends lost 1 base and 0 bases, in that order; junction bases with no gene match: 6. CDR3: CASSQVAGVSSYNEQFF. CDR3 DNA: TGCGCCAGCAGCCAAGTTGCGGGAGTTAGCTCCTACAATGAGCAGTTCTTC.

The chain has TRBV7-3 and TRBJ2-3; D perhaps matches TRBD2 (6 bases). CDR1 is SGHTA and CDR2 is FQGTGA in the germline V gene. This CDR3 contains 16 residues. The V end was cut by 4 bases, the J end by 2 bases, with 16 bases between. CDR3 in amino acids: CASSSRGDFVTDTQYF. In DNA, the CDR3 is TGTGCCAGCAGCTCTAGAGGGGACTTTGTCACAGATACGCAGTATTTT.

The chain links TRBV9 to TRBJ2-1, with a tentative D call TRBD2 (7 bases). In germline, CDR1 is SGDLS, CDR2 YYNGEE. Deletions cut 4 bases from V and 3 bases from J, with 29 bases between. The CDR3 loop spans 20 amino acids. The CDR3 DNA reads TGTGCCAGCAGCTCCCCCGCGGAAGCGGGACACCGATCGGGCTACAATGAGCAGTTCTTC. This encodes CASSSPAEAGHRSGYNEQFF.

This sequence joins TRBV6-1 and TRBJ2-2; unclear D gene. V gave up 7 bases and J gave up 3 bases, with 3 bases separating them. The germline V gene has CDR1 MNHNS and CDR2 SASEGT. CDR3 length equals 11 residues. CDR3 residues: CASTYTGELFF. CDR3 nucleotides: TGTGCCAGCACTTACACCGGGGAGCTGTTTTTT.

The chain couples TRBV19 to TRBJ2-1; TRBD1 agrees at 7 bases. The V segment lost 9 bases and the J segment 0 bases; nucleotides outside the gene matches: 5. CDR3 length: 14 residues. Germline V gene data show CDR1 as LNHDA and CDR2 as SQIVND (reference sequence). The chain's CDR3 is CASLGQSSYNEQFF. The CDR3, as DNA: TGTGCCAGCCTGGGACAGAGCTCCTACAATGAGCAGTTCTTC.

The chain recombines TRBV7-9 with TRBJ2-7; D is perhaps TRBD1 (6 bases). Germline CDR1 SEHNR, CDR2 FQNEAQ (reference sequence). Trimming shortened V by 4 bases and J by 0 bases, and 13 bases separated the two germline ends. This CDR3 is 15 amino acids long. The CDR3 DNA follows: TGTGCCAGCAGCTCACGCGACAGGAACTCCTACGAGCAGTACTTC. This encodes CASSSRDRNSYEQYF.

This clone was seen only once. J is TRBJ2-1 and V is TRBV14; TRBD2 aligns across 7 bases. V dropped 2 bases and J dropped 12; count of bases not matched to a gene: 16. Germline V lookup: CDR1 SGHDN, CDR2 FVKESK. The CDR3 extends over 16 amino acids. The CDR3 DNA reads TGTGCCAGCAGCCAACTACCTAGCGGCCCGAGGGTTGTGCAGTTCTTC. It codes for CASSQLPSGPRVVQFF.

This chain connects TRBV6-5 to TRBJ1-4; weak D call: TRBD1 (6 bases). The CDR3 is 14 amino acids. CDR1 is MNHEY, CDR2 SVGAGI, per germline. V was shortened by 2 bases and J by 8 bases, with 12 bases between the two germline ends. This chain's CDR3 is CASSYLRGREKLFF. The CDR3 region has the DNA TGTGCCAGCAGTTACCTCAGGGGCCGGGAAAAACTGTTTTTT.

The gene calls are TRBV10-3 and TRBJ1-1; D is perhaps TRBD1 (6 bases). The V gene lost 0 bases and the J gene lost 1 base, with 12 bases spanning the gap. CDR3 length: 16 residues. In germline, CDR1 is ENHRY, CDR2 SYGVKD. CDR3 coding DNA: TGTGCCATCAGTGAGTCGAGGGACACGCCGAACACTGAAGCTTTCTTT. The encoded protein is CAISESRDTPNTEAFF.

With respect to this clone: A read error may explain this, as a much larger clone is one base away. This chain uses TRBV27 with TRBJ2-7; no clear D gene. V lost 2 bases and J 1 base, leaving 3 bases between the germline ends. CDR1 and CDR2 (germline): MNHEY, SMNVEV (reference sequence). The CDR3 runs 12 residues. The CDR3 here is CASSLGSYEQYF. The CDR3 region has the DNA TGTGCCAGCAGTTTAGGGTCCTACGAGCAGTACTTC.

The chain joins TRBV2 to TRBJ2-7; TRBD1 matches at 7 bases. The germline CDR1 and CDR2 sequences are SNHLY and FYNNEI. The V and J ends lost 5 bases and 0 bases, in that order; junction bases with no gene match: 7. The CDR3 loop spans 15 amino acids. The CDR3 protein is CASSKGGPNSYEQYF. The CDR3 DNA sequence: TGTGCCAGCAGTAAAGGGGGCCCAAACTCCTACGAGCAGTACTTC.

This rearrangement joins TRBV28 to TRBJ1-1; D is ambiguous. Looked up from germline, CDR1 is MDHEN and CDR2 is SYDVKM. V lost 1 base and J 5 bases, leaving 8 bases between the germline ends. The CDR3 length is 13 residues. In DNA form, the CDR3 reads TGTGCCAGCAGTTTATTGCAGAGGACTGAAGCTTTCTTT. Encoded protein: CASSLLQRTEAFF.

The DNA of the CDR3 is TGTGCCAGCAGTTACGGACTAGCGGGAGGGCCCATCCATAATGAGCAGTTCTTC. This translates into CASSYGLAGGPIHNEQFF. V usage is TRBV28 and J usage is TRBJ2-1, with 15 nucleotides matching TRBD2. CDR3 size: 18 residues. J lost 7 bases, V lost 4 bases, and 11 bases had no gene match. The germline CDR1 and CDR2 sequences are MDHEN and SYDVKM.

This chain uses TRBV2 with TRBJ2-3; the D gene could be TRBD1 or TRBD2 (5 bases each). The length of the CDR3 is 15 residues. V gave up 9 bases and J gave up 2 bases, with 18 bases separating them. Germline CDR1 reads SNHLY; CDR2 reads FYNNEI. The chain's CDR3 is CASSRGATFTDTQYF. CDR3 coding DNA: TGTGCCAGTTCGCGAGGGGCGACCTTCACAGATACGCAGTATTTT.

J is TRBJ2-6 and V is TRBV28; either TRBD1 or TRBD2 may fit D (7 bases each). V lost 3 bases to trimming and J lost 2 bases, with 20 bases between them. The CDR3 totals 19 residues. The germline CDR1 and CDR2 sequences are MDHEN and SYDVKM. CDR3 sequence reads: CASSLRRQGLFPGANVLTF. CDR3 DNA: TGTGCCAGCAGTTTGCGGCGACAGGGACTATTCCCTGGGGCCAACGTCCTGACTTTC.

This clone was detected a few times. The genes are TRBV13 and TRBJ1-2, with D tentatively TRBD1 (5 bases). V was clipped by 3 bases and J by 4 bases, with 9 bases between them. The V gene's germline CDR1 is PRHDT and CDR2 FYEKMQ (reference sequence). This CDR3 has 13 amino acids. CDR3 in amino acids: CASSLKGTYGYTF. In DNA form, the CDR3 reads TGTGCCAGCAGCTTGAAAGGGACCTATGGCTACACCTTC. Based on the CDR3 plus reference TRBV13 and TRBJ1-2, the full variable domain is AAGVIQSPRHLIKEKRETATLKCYPIPRHDTVYWYQQGPGQDPQFLISFYEKMQSDKGSIPDRFSAQQFSDYHSELNMSSLELGDSALYFCASSLKGTYGYTFGSGTRLTVV.

The chain is built from TRBV29-1 and TRBJ2-3, with D tentatively TRBD1 or TRBD2 (5 bases each). This CDR3 has 13 residues. V was cut by 7 bases and J by 1 base, with 12 bases left in between. Germline assignment: CDR1 SQVTM and CDR2 ANQGSEA. As DNA, the CDR3 is TGCAGCGGGGGACCTGTGGGCACAGATACGCAGTATTTT. Translated, it gives CSGGPVGTDTQYF.

As to this clone: Germline and junction disagree at one end, which may indicate a read error. The rearrangement joins TRBV27 to TRBJ2-1; D is perhaps TRBD1 (6 bases). Germline V lookup: CDR1 MNHEY, CDR2 SMNVEV (reference sequence). The CDR3 loop spans 12 amino acids. CDR3 sequence: CASSNRQASAIF. The CDR3 region has the DNA TGTGCCAGCAGTAATCGACAGGCCTCGGCGATCTTC.

This chain uses TRBV27 with TRBJ2-1; 7 nucleotides agree with TRBD2. J was trimmed by 3 bases and V by 4 bases; bases with no gene match: 12. CDR3 length: 17 residues. Germline V CDR1 and CDR2: MNHEY, SMNVEV (reference sequence). The CDR3 DNA reads as TGTGCCAGCAGTTCCCTCCGCACTAGCGAGATCTACAATGAGCAGTTCTTC. Encoded protein: CASSSLRTSEIYNEQFF.

This clone is a singleton in its sample. The chain carries TRBV7-8 and TRBJ2-5, with D tentatively TRBD2 (5 bases). Trimming took 6 bases from V and 1 from J, leaving 15 bases between them. This CDR3 has 15 residues. Per germline, CDR1 SGHVS and CDR2 FQNEAQ. The CDR3 loop reads CASRDSDVVQETQYF. Written as DNA, the CDR3 is TGTGCCAGCAGGGACTCGGACGTAGTCCAAGAGACCCAGTACTTC.

This rearrangement joins TRBV7-6 to TRBJ2-2; TRBD2 matches 10 bases. Germline V gene sequence: CDR1 SGHVS, CDR2 FNYEAQ. J lost 1 base, V lost 0 bases, and 2 bases had no gene match. There are 17 residues in the CDR3. The chain's CDR3 is CASSLAIAGGNTGELFF. In nucleotides, the CDR3 is TGTGCCAGCAGCTTAGCTATAGCGGGAGGGAACACCGGGGAGCTGTTTTTT.